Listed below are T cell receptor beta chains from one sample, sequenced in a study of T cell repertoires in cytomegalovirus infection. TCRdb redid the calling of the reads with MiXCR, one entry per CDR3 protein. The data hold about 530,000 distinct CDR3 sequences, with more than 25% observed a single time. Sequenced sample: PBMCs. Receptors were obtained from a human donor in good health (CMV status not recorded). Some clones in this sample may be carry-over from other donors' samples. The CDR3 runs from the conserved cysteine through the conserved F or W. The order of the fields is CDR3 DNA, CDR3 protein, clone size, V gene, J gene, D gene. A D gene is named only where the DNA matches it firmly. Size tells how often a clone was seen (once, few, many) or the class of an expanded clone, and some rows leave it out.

cdr3_nt: TGTGCCAGCAGTTATCGGCTAGCGGGAGGCGGGGAGACCCAGTACTTC
cdr3_aa: CASSYRLAGGGETQYF
clone_size: NA
v_call: TRBV6-5
j_call: TRBJ2-5
d_call: TRBD2

cdr3_nt: TGTGCCAGTAGTAATCGGGGATATGATTCACCCCTCCACTTT
cdr3_aa: CASSNRGYDSPLHF
clone_size: few
v_call: TRBV19
j_call: TRBJ1-6
d_call: NA

cdr3_nt: TGTGCCAGCAGGCTGACTAGCGGGAGGGACGGTGAGCAGTTCTTC
cdr3_aa: CASRLTSGRDGEQFF
clone_size: few
v_call: TRBV12-3/TRBV12-4
j_call: TRBJ2-1
d_call: TRBD2

cdr3_nt: TGTGCCAGCAGCTATGGGACGGGCAATCAGCCCCAGCATTTT
cdr3_aa: CASSYGTGNQPQHF
clone_size: many
v_call: TRBV7-8
j_call: TRBJ1-5
d_call: NA

cdr3_nt: TGCAGTGCCCCAAACAATGAGCAGTTCTTC
cdr3_aa: CSAPNNEQFF
clone_size: NA
v_call: TRBV20-1
j_call: TRBJ2-1
d_call: NA

cdr3_nt: TGTGCCACCAGTGACCCCGGAGGGCCCCGGCGCGAGCAGTTCTTC
cdr3_aa: CATSDPGGPRREQFF
clone_size: NA
v_call: TRBV24-1
j_call: TRBJ2-1
d_call: NA

cdr3_nt: TGCGCCAGCAGCCAAGATACGAAACTAGCGGTAGCCAAAAACATTCAGTACTTC
cdr3_aa: CASSQDTKLAVAKNIQYF
clone_size: few
v_call: TRBV4-1
j_call: TRBJ2-4
d_call: TRBD2

cdr3_nt: TGTGCCAGCAGCCACGCACCCTCAGGGGTAGGGAATCAGCCCCAGCATTTT
cdr3_aa: CASSHAPSGVGNQPQHF
clone_size: NA
v_call: TRBV7-9
j_call: TRBJ1-5
d_call: NA

cdr3_nt: TGTGCCAGTAGTACCCCAGCCTGGGGCAGGGCCCCTAACTATGGCTACACCTTC
cdr3_aa: CASSTPAWGRAPNYGYTF
clone_size: few
v_call: TRBV19
j_call: TRBJ1-2
d_call: NA

cdr3_nt: TGCGCCAGCAGCTTGGCAGGGGCCTTAACTAATGAAAAACTGTTTTTT
cdr3_aa: CASSLAGALTNEKLFF
clone_size: NA
v_call: TRBV5-1
j_call: TRBJ1-4
d_call: NA

cdr3_nt: TGTGCCAGCAGAAGGACAGTTAGGGAAAAACTGTTTTTT
cdr3_aa: CASRRTVREKLFF
clone_size: NA
v_call: TRBV12-3/TRBV12-4
j_call: TRBJ1-4
d_call: NA

cdr3_nt: TGCGCCAGCAGCCAAGAGACGGGGCCGACCTACAATGAGCAGTTCTTC
cdr3_aa: CASSQETGPTYNEQFF
clone_size: NA
v_call: TRBV4-1
j_call: TRBJ2-1
d_call: NA

cdr3_nt: TGCGCCAGCAGCCACGGACAGGGGAGTTATGGCTACACCTTC
cdr3_aa: CASSHGQGSYGYTF
clone_size: NA
v_call: TRBV5-1
j_call: TRBJ1-2
d_call: TRBD1

cdr3_nt: TGTGCCACCAGCAGCCAGGGGGGAGGGTATAAGAACACTGAAGCTTTCTTT
cdr3_aa: CATSSQGGGYKNTEAFF
clone_size: NA
v_call: TRBV15
j_call: TRBJ1-1
d_call: TRBD1

cdr3_nt: TGCAGTGCTAGAGATTCTGGGACAGGGAGTGATCAGCCCCAGCATTTT
cdr3_aa: CSARDSGTGSDQPQHF
clone_size: NA
v_call: TRBV20-1
j_call: TRBJ1-5
d_call: TRBD1

cdr3_nt: TGTGCCACCAGCAGAGATTCTAGCGCGGGAAATGAGCAGTTCTTC
cdr3_aa: CATSRDSSAGNEQFF
clone_size: many
v_call: TRBV15
j_call: TRBJ2-1
d_call: NA

cdr3_nt: TGTGCCAGCAGTTACTGGTCGATAGCGGGGGCGTACAATGAGCAGTTCTTC
cdr3_aa: CASSYWSIAGAYNEQFF
clone_size: NA
v_call: TRBV6-2/TRBV6-3
j_call: TRBJ2-1
d_call: TRBD2

cdr3_nt: TGTGCCAGCCATTATGCCGAAATAGGGTGGGGAAATTACAATGAGCAGTTCTTC
cdr3_aa: CASHYAEIGWGNYNEQFF
clone_size: NA
v_call: TRBV6-1
j_call: TRBJ2-1
d_call: NA

cdr3_nt: TGCAGTGCTCGACTAGCGGGGAGCACAGATACGCAGTATTTT
cdr3_aa: CSARLAGSTDTQYF
clone_size: NA
v_call: TRBV20-1
j_call: TRBJ2-3
d_call: TRBD2

cdr3_nt: TGTGCCAGCAGCTTAGATCAGGCAGTGAATGAGCAGTTCTTC
cdr3_aa: CASSLDQAVNEQFF
clone_size: few
v_call: TRBV11-3
j_call: TRBJ2-1
d_call: NA

cdr3_nt: TGTGCCAGCAGTTTTATGAGGCCCACCTCCACCGGGGAGCTGTTTTTT
cdr3_aa: CASSFMRPTSTGELFF
clone_size: NA
v_call: TRBV12-3/TRBV12-4
j_call: TRBJ2-2
d_call: NA

cdr3_nt: TGCAGTGCGCCTAAGGAAGAGACCCAGTACTTC
cdr3_aa: CSAPKEETQYF
clone_size: NA
v_call: TRBV20-1
j_call: TRBJ2-5
d_call: NA

cdr3_nt: TGTGCCAGTAGCCCCTTGATGGGGGCGGTGCCGGGCTACACCTTC
cdr3_aa: CASSPLMGAVPGYTF
clone_size: NA
v_call: TRBV19
j_call: TRBJ1-2
d_call: NA

cdr3_nt: TGTGCCAGCAGTCCCAGGACTTTTACCTCCTCCTACGAGCAGTACTTC
cdr3_aa: CASSPRTFTSSYEQYF
clone_size: NA
v_call: TRBV6-6
j_call: TRBJ2-7
d_call: NA

cdr3_nt: TGCAGCGTTTCCACCTTGGGGGACTATGGCTACACCTTC
cdr3_aa: CSVSTLGDYGYTF
clone_size: NA
v_call: TRBV29-1
j_call: TRBJ1-2
d_call: NA

cdr3_nt: TGCAGCGCCTACAGGGGAACCGACACTGAAGCTTTCTTT
cdr3_aa: CSAYRGTDTEAFF
clone_size: NA
v_call: TRBV29-1
j_call: TRBJ1-1
d_call: TRBD1

cdr3_nt: TGTGCCAGCAGCCAAGAAACAGAGAATGAAAAACTGTTTTTT
cdr3_aa: CASSQETENEKLFF
clone_size: once
v_call: TRBV4-2
j_call: TRBJ1-4
d_call: NA